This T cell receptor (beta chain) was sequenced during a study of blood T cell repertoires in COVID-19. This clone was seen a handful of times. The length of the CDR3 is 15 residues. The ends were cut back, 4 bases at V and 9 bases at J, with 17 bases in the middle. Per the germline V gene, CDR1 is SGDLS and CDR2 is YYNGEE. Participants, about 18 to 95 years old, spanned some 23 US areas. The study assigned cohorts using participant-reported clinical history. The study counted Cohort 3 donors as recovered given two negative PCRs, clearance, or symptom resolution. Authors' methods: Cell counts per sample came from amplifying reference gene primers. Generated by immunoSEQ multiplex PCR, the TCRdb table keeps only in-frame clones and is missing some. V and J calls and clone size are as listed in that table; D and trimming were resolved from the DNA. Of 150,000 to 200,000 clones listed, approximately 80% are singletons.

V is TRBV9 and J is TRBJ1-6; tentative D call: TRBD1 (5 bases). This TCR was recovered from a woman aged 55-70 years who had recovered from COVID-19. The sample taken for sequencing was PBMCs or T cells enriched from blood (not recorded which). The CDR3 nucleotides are TGTGCCAGCAGCTTGACGACAGTACCCACTTCACCCCTCCACTTT. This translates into CASSLTTVPTSPLHF. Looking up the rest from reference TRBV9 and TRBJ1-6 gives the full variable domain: DSGVTQTPKHLITATGQRVTLRCSPRSGDLSVYWYQQSLDQGLQFLIQYYNGEERAKGNILERFSAQQFPDLHSELNLSSLELGDSALYFCASSLTTVPTSPLHFGNGTRLTVT.